These 25 T cell receptor beta chains originate from one sample sequenced in a study of synovial regulatory T cells in juvenile arthritis. Study-level findings and limits: Inflammation-associated Treg cells in blood had less TCR diversity than the remaining blood Treg cells.

No antigen has been assigned to these receptors. Libraries were prepared by immunoSEQ multiplex PCR; TCRdb keeps only in-frame clonotypes and omits some of them. The table counts 8,500 to 10,000 clones; approximately 1.5% lies in the top ten. The specimen was Treg cells from blood. Subset: HLA-DR+ inflammation-associated blood Treg cells. These TCRs come from a donor aged 2-35 years with juvenile idiopathic arthritis.

The V call is TRBV12-5, the J call TRBJ2-2; TCRdb names TRBD1, which stays unverified in the absence of DNA. CDR1 is LGHNT and CDR2 is FRNRAP in the germline V gene. The CDR3 covers 13 residues. DNA for this receptor is not on file. This CDR3 is CASGLAGRGELFF.

J is TRBJ1-1 and V is TRBV29-1; TCRdb's D gene call, TRBD1, goes unchecked for lack of DNA. In germline, CDR1 is SQVTM, CDR2 ANQGSEA. The CDR3 length is 16 residues. Nucleotide data are not available. CDR3 amino acids: CSVVSWPQGNEGEAFF.

The chain uses TRBV6-6 and TRBJ2-7; TCRdb returns TRBD1, unconfirmable since there is no DNA. Per germline, CDR1 MNHNY and CDR2 SVGAGI (reference sequence). The CDR3 totals 14 residues. No DNA sequence was recorded. The chain's CDR3 is CASSYQTGGYEQYF.

This clone is labeled medium-sized (0.01 to 0.1%) based on frequency. The V call is TRBV5-1, the J call TRBJ2-4; TCRdb lists TRBD2, though no DNA is available to test this call. Germline assignment: CDR1 SGHRS and CDR2 YFSETQ. The CDR3 covers 14 residues. No nucleotide data were recorded. CDR3 in amino acids: CASRLAIAKNIQYF.

The V and J genes are TRBV4-3 and TRBJ2-1. CDR3 length: 11 residues. A DNA sequence was not provided. Germline V gene lookup returns CDR1 LGHNA and CDR2 YSLEER. The CDR3 here is CASSQGREQFF.

In terms of frequency, this clone is medium-sized. This chain uses TRBV28 with TRBJ1-4. The CDR3 contains 13 residues. This entry has no DNA. Germline V lookup: CDR1 MDHEN, CDR2 SYDVKM. The CDR3 loop is CASSLVGVGKLFF.

V and J are TRBV5-4 and TRBJ2-3; TCRdb names TRBD2, which stays unverified in the absence of DNA. Germline V gene data show CDR1 as SGHNT and CDR2 as YYREEE (reference sequence). The CDR3 runs to 18 residues. DNA for this receptor is not on file. This chain's CDR3 is CASSFQRTSGGASDTQYF.

According to its frequency, this clone is medium-sized. The chain couples TRBV7-6 to TRBJ1-3; the TCRdb D gene call, TRBD1, has no DNA to confirm it. The CDR3 length is 16 residues. A DNA sequence was not provided. The germline V gene encodes CDR1 SGHVS and CDR2 FNYEAQ. The CDR3 spells CASSLTTGGNGNTIYF.

Measured by frequency, this clone is medium-sized. This chain connects TRBV19 to TRBJ2-7; TCRdb names TRBD2, which stays unverified in the absence of DNA. CDR1 LNHDA and CDR2 SQIVND come from the germline V gene (reference sequence). This CDR3 is 16 amino acids long. The protein alone is recorded here. CDR3 loop: CASSNGGVGSTYEQYF.

This clone counts as medium-sized by frequency. This chain uses TRBV5-4 with TRBJ2-7; as DNA is missing, the TRBD1 call by TCRdb cannot be tested. Looked up from germline, CDR1 is SGHNT and CDR2 is YYREEE (reference sequence). There are 12 residues in the CDR3. The protein alone is recorded here. CDR3 in amino acids: CASKSGQGACGF.

V and J are TRBV6-5 and TRBJ1-2. This CDR3 region has 14 residues. The coding DNA is unavailable. CDR1 MNHEY and CDR2 SVGAGI come from the germline V gene. The CDR3 region is CASSYGDANYGYTF.

Considering frequency, this clone is medium-sized. The rearrangement joins TRBV19 to TRBJ1-1. Germline values: CDR1 LNHDA, CDR2 SQIVND (reference sequence). This CDR3 has 13 residues. No DNA has been recorded. The chain's CDR3 is CASSIYMNTEAFF.

The chain links TRBV4-1 to TRBJ1-5; checking the TCRdb D call of TRBD1 is not possible without DNA. The CDR3 runs 17 residues. No DNA is given. Germline loops: CDR1 MGHRA, CDR2 YSYEKL. The CDR3 loop reads CASSQGGTAFSNQPQHF.

This chain joins TRBV6-5 and TRBJ1-5; TCRdb's D call, TRBD1, is unchecked because there is no DNA. Germline assignment: CDR1 MNHEY and CDR2 SVGAGI. This CDR3 has 16 residues. The DNA is unrecorded. The CDR3 reads CASSYSWVRGNQPQHF.

The chain employs TRBV5-4 and TRBJ1-1. Germline V gives CDR1 SGHNT, CDR2 YYREEE (reference sequence). The CDR3 is 14 residues long. No DNA was logged. CDR3: CASSLAVSDTEAFF.

J is TRBJ1-2 and V is TRBV9. The length of the CDR3 is 15 residues. DNA for this receptor is not on file. Germline CDR1 and CDR2: SGDLS and YYNGEE. CDR3 loop: CASSVSSPGTGGHTF.

J is TRBJ1-4 and V is TRBV28; TCRdb gives TRBD1 as the D gene, but with no DNA this cannot be confirmed. Germline V gives CDR1 MDHEN, CDR2 SYDVKM. The CDR3 has 16 amino acids. Only the protein is available. This CDR3 is CASSSSGDRAGEKLFF.

The V and J genes are TRBV15 and TRBJ2-6; with no DNA, the TCRdb D assignment of TRBD1 cannot be verified. The V gene's germline CDR1 is LNHNV and CDR2 YYDKDF (reference sequence). The CDR3 contains 16 residues. No coding sequence is recorded. CDR3 residues: CATSKDRVSGANVLTF.

The chain employs TRBV6-1 and TRBJ1-5. Germline CDR1 reads MNHNS; CDR2 reads SASEGT. This CDR3 is built from 15 residues. The DNA sequence is not available. Here the CDR3 reads CASSETPLGNQPQHF.

The J gene is TRBJ1-1, the V gene TRBV6-5. The V gene's germline CDR1 is MNHEY and CDR2 SVGAGI. This CDR3 is built from 15 residues. Nucleotide data are not available. The CDR3 here is CASSPYEPGTTEAFF.

The chain couples TRBV4-1 to TRBJ2-7; TCRdb reports TRBD1, a call that lacks DNA to check it against. Germline V gene lookup returns CDR1 MGHRA and CDR2 YSYEKL. This CDR3 contains 14 residues. No DNA is listed. The CDR3 here is CASSQSRGPYEQYF.

Measured by frequency, this clone is medium-sized. The rearrangement uses TRBV5-6 and TRBJ1-1. The CDR3 totals 14 residues. The record lacks a DNA sequence. Germline CDR1 SGHDT, CDR2 YYEEEE. Here the CDR3 reads CARPPFPGNTEAFF.

V and J are TRBV6-5 and TRBJ1-5. The germline gives CDR1 MNHEY, CDR2 SVGAGI. CDR3 length: 11 residues. No DNA is listed. CDR3 sequence: CASSYYQPQHF.

V gene TRBV5-1 combines with J gene TRBJ2-6; TCRdb's D call, TRBD1, is unchecked because there is no DNA. The CDR3 is 16 amino acids. The protein alone is recorded here. Per the germline V gene, CDR1 is SGHRS and CDR2 is YFSETQ. The CDR3 sequence: CASSTGDSSGANVLTF.

Its frequency marks this clone as medium-sized. The rearrangement uses TRBV10-1 and TRBJ1-5. The CDR3 covers 14 residues. DNA is not recorded here. Germline V gene lookup returns CDR1 WNHNN and CDR2 SYGVQD (reference sequence). Here the CDR3 reads CASSESKFNQPQHF.